This passage covers 24 T cell receptor beta chains from one sample sequenced in a study of blood T cell repertoires in COVID-19. The table came from immunoSEQ multiplex PCR; TCRdb's copy has only in-frame clones and leaves some out. Among roughly 700,000 clones, approximately 90% were seen once, and the ten largest hold approximately 0.3%. Sequenced material: peripheral blood. The source of these receptors is a woman under 30 with acute or convalescent COVID-19.

The CDR3 loop is CASSEGQYNSPLHF. CDR3 in DNA: TGTGCCAGCAGTGAGGGACAGTATAATTCACCCCTCCACTTT. The chain is built from TRBV27 and TRBJ1-6, with 7 bases identical to TRBD1. This CDR3 is 14 amino acids long. Germline V gene lookup returns CDR1 MNHEY and CDR2 SMNVEV (reference sequence). J gave up 4 bases and V 5 bases, and 2 bases lay outside the gene matches.

This clone showed up just once. V gene TRBV19 combines with J gene TRBJ1-5; 9 nucleotides line up with TRBD1. V was clipped by 2 bases and J by 6 bases; unmatched bases: 5. The CDR3 is 15 amino acids. Germline V CDR1 and CDR2: LNHDA, SQIVND (reference sequence). In DNA form, the CDR3 reads TGTGCCAGTAGTATAAACAGGGGGCAGATTCAGCCCCAGCATTTT. This encodes CASSINRGQIQPQHF.

The CDR3 here is CASSLVGAGGYNSPLHF. The CDR3 DNA follows: TGTGCCAGCAGCTTAGTAGGAGCAGGGGGATATAATTCACCCCTCCACTTT. V gene TRBV7-9 combines with J gene TRBJ1-6, with TRBD1 matching over 7 bases. Germline trimming cut 1 base from V and 4 bases from J; bases unmatched to any gene: 7. There are 17 residues in the CDR3. Germline CDR1 and CDR2: SEHNR and FQNEAQ (reference sequence). The whole variable domain, filled in from reference TRBV7-9 and TRBJ1-6, reads DTGVSQNPRHKITKRGQNVTFRCDPISEHNRLYWYRQTLGQGPEFLTYFQNEAQLEKSRLLSDRFSAERPKGSFSTLEIQRTEQGDSAMYLCASSLVGAGGYNSPLHFGNGTRLTVT.

This clone was counted a single time. This rearrangement joins TRBV28 to TRBJ1-1; D is possibly TRBD1 (5 bases). The CDR3 runs to 13 residues. From germline, CDR1 is MDHEN and CDR2 SYDVKM. Trimming took 5 bases from V and 4 from J, leaving 11 bases between them. The CDR3 loop is CASSLRGPTEAFF. In DNA form, the CDR3 reads TGTGCCAGCAGTCTTAGGGGTCCCACTGAAGCTTTCTTT. The variable domain in full, with the rest retrieved from reference TRBV28 and TRBJ1-1, is DVKVTQSSRYLVKRTGEKVFLECVQDMDHENMFWYRQDPGLGLRLIYFSYDVKMKEKGDIPEGYSVSREKKERFSLILESASTNQTSMYLCASSLRGPTEAFFGQGTRLTVV.

The chain's CDR3 is CASRPGRGNTEAFF. The CDR3 DNA sequence: TGCGCCAGCAGACCCGGACGGGGGAACACTGAAGCTTTCTTT. The chain is built from TRBV4-1 and TRBJ1-1; D not resolved. Germline V gene lookup returns CDR1 MGHRA and CDR2 YSYEKL. The CDR3 contains 14 residues. V gave up 6 bases and J gave up 1 base, with 12 bases separating them.

The V gene is TRBV19, the J gene TRBJ2-7; weak D call: TRBD1 (6 bases). CDR1 and CDR2 (germline): LNHDA, SQIVND (reference sequence). The CDR3 runs 17 residues. V lost 5 bases and J 7 bases, leaving 27 bases between the germline ends. This CDR3 reads CASSQRGTGARIGEQYF. The CDR3 DNA sequence: TGTGCCAGTAGTCAGAGGGGGACCGGGGCCCGCATAGGGGAGCAGTACTTC.

This clone occurred once. This chain links TRBV7-3 with TRBJ2-3, with TRBD2 matching over 8 bases. The CDR3 consists of 16 residues. CDR1 is SGHTA, CDR2 FQGTGA, per germline. With V trimmed by 5 bases and J by 2 bases, 9 bases remained unmatched. CDR3 residues: CASSDIAGGFTDTQYF. The CDR3 region has the DNA TGTGCCAGCAGCGATATCGCGGGGGGCTTCACAGATACGCAGTATTTT.

The V and J genes are TRBV27 and TRBJ2-7; D not resolved. The length of the CDR3 is 15 residues. Germline CDR1 MNHEY, CDR2 SMNVEV (reference sequence). V lost 2 bases and J 0 bases, leaving 11 bases between the germline ends. CDR3 loop: CASSLMSSSSYEQYF. The CDR3 nucleotides are TGTGCCAGCAGTTTAATGTCTAGTAGCTCCTACGAGCAGTACTTC.

The chain joins TRBV5-5 to TRBJ1-2; 8 bases align to TRBD1. The V and J ends lost 3 bases and 3 bases, in that order; junction bases with no gene match: 4. This CDR3 spans 14 amino acids. The germline gives CDR1 SGHKS, CDR2 YYEKEE (reference sequence). CDR3 sequence: CASSYRTGHYGYTF. CDR3 coding DNA: TGTGCCAGCAGCTACCGGACAGGGCACTATGGCTACACCTTC.

This sequence joins TRBV21-1 and TRBJ1-6. TRBV21-1 is a pseudogene. The CDR3 extends over 17 amino acids. The CDR3 nucleotides are TGTGCCAGCAGATCGTACCCCCACAGGGAGGGGAATTCACCCCTCCACTTT. Residues: CASRSYPHREGNSPLHF.

V and J are TRBV7-3 and TRBJ1-6; D unclear. Per the germline V gene, CDR1 is SGHTA and CDR2 is FQGTGA. The CDR3 length is 12 residues. V lost 5 bases, J lost 10 bases, and 9 bases lay in between. The CDR3 region is CASSESGSPLHF. CDR3 nucleotides: TGTGCCAGCAGCGAAAGCGGGTCACCCCTCCACTTT.

The V and J genes are TRBV18 and TRBJ1-5, with D perhaps TRBD1 (6 bases). With 2 bases removed from V and 0 bases from J, the gap between germline ends came to 14 bases. CDR1 is KGHSH, CDR2 LQKENI, per germline. The CDR3 has 17 amino acids. The chain's CDR3 is CASSPGQGPNSNQPQHF. The CDR3 nucleotides read TGTGCCAGCTCACCAGGGCAGGGGCCTAATAGCAATCAGCCCCAGCATTTT.

The DNA of the CDR3 is TGTGCCAGCAGCTCTCTCGTGGGGGGATCGGGGTACGAGCAGTACTTC. The encoded protein is CASSSLVGGSGYEQYF. The chain links TRBV7-6 to TRBJ2-7, with a possible D match to TRBD2 (6 bases). The CDR3 spans 16 residues. Germline CDR1 is SGHVS and CDR2 is FNYEAQ. The V gene lost 4 bases and the J gene lost 4 bases, with 20 bases spanning the gap.

In DNA, the CDR3 is TGTGCCAGCAGCACATCCCCCACTTTAGCCGAAAAACTGTTTTTT. It translates to CASSTSPTLAEKLFF. The chain combines TRBV27 with TRBJ1-4; unclear D gene. The CDR3 loop spans 15 amino acids. Germline V lookup: CDR1 MNHEY, CDR2 SMNVEV (reference sequence). With 6 bases removed from V and 8 bases from J, the gap between germline ends came to 19 bases.

The chain links TRBV18 to TRBJ1-1, with 7 bases aligning to TRBD1. Germline-derived CDR1 and CDR2 are KGHSH and LQKENI. V gave up 6 bases and J gave up 6 bases; unmatched junction bases: 7. The CDR3 covers 13 residues. The CDR3, as DNA: TGTGCCAGCTCCCGGGGGACAGTGGCTGAAGCTTTCTTT. This sequence encodes CASSRGTVAEAFF.

The CDR3 sequence is CASSDHRDPHGEETQYF. CDR3 DNA sequence: TGCGCCAGCAGCGATCACAGGGACCCCCATGGTGAAGAGACCCAGTACTTC. The J gene is TRBJ2-5, the V gene TRBV5-1, with D perhaps TRBD1 (6 bases). The germline V and J ends were trimmed by 4 bases and 3 bases, with 22 bases remaining between them. CDR1 is SGHRS and CDR2 is YFSETQ in the germline V gene. The CDR3 contains 17 residues.

This clone showed up just once. The chain is built from TRBV10-3 and TRBJ1-3, with D maybe TRBD1 (6 bases). Trimming removed 10 bases from V and 4 bases from J, with 14 bases in between. The CDR3 extends over 13 amino acids. The germline V gene has CDR1 ENHRY and CDR2 SYGVKD. CDR3 nucleotides: TGTGCCACCCAAAGGGGGGGCGGAAACACCATATATTTT. Its translation is CATQRGGGNTIYF.

This sequence joins TRBV29-1 and TRBJ1-3; 10 nucleotides align to TRBD1. Germline CDR1 is SQVTM and CDR2 is ANQGSEA. The CDR3 spans 14 residues. V dropped 3 bases and J dropped 2; count of bases not matched to a gene: 1. CDR3 bases: TGCAGCGTTGAGGGGACAGGGGCTGGAAACACCATATATTTT. The encoded protein is CSVEGTGAGNTIYF.

This clone occurred a few times. The junction does not match germline at one end; this may be a read error. The V call is TRBV12-3 or TRBV12-4, the J call TRBJ1-1; D is possibly TRBD1 (6 bases). The length of the CDR3 is 12 residues. The CDR3 region is CASSLKGGSVVF. In DNA, the CDR3 is TGTGCCAGCAGTTTGAAGGGGGGGTCCGTGGTATTT.

The V and J genes are TRBV19 and TRBJ1-1; 7 bases line up with TRBD1. The CDR3 consists of 15 residues. Per germline, CDR1 LNHDA and CDR2 SQIVND (reference sequence). V shed 1 base and J 1 base; nucleotides not matched to a gene: 3. The CDR3 region has the DNA TGTGCCAGTAGTATAGCTGAGGGGGCGAACACTGAAGCTTTCTTT. Translation gives CASSIAEGANTEAFF.

This chain links TRBV15 with TRBJ2-7; D perhaps matches TRBD1 (5 bases). This CDR3 is built from 16 residues. Trimming cost V 0 bases and J 0 bases, with 12 bases left between them. CDR1 and CDR2 (germline): LNHNV, YYDKDF (reference sequence). The CDR3 region is CATSREARTSSYEQYF. Written as DNA, the CDR3 is TGTGCCACCAGCAGAGAGGCACGGACAAGCTCCTACGAGCAGTACTTC.

Only one count was recorded for this clone. The chain joins TRBV2 to TRBJ1-1; 9 bases match TRBD1. The V gene's germline CDR1 is SNHLY and CDR2 FYNNEI. The ends lost 11 bases at V and 12 bases at J; junction bases unmatched: 10. The CDR3 contains 11 residues. The CDR3 region has the DNA TGTGCCGACGCAGGTACAGGGGGCCCTTTCTTT. Its protein product is CADAGTGGPFF.

The J gene is TRBJ1-6, the V gene TRBV6-5; D not certain. Germline values: CDR1 MNHEY, CDR2 SVGAGI. This CDR3 spans 15 amino acids. V dropped 6 bases and J dropped 0 bases, with 9 bases sitting between them. CDR3 sequence reads: CASSRLSSYNSPLHF. The CDR3 DNA reads TGTGCCAGCAGCCGCCTGAGCTCCTATAATTCACCCCTCCACTTT.

The V and J genes are TRBV5-4 and TRBJ1-2; D is uncertain. Germline values: CDR1 SGHNT, CDR2 YYREEE (reference sequence). V was trimmed by 0 bases and J by 2 bases, leaving 11 bases between them. This CDR3 has 15 amino acids. The CDR3 sequence: CASSLDPGGNYGYTF. The CDR3 region has the DNA TGTGCCAGCAGCTTGGACCCTGGAGGGAACTATGGCTACACCTTC.